This TCR beta chain was documented in a study of T-cell memory formation after mild COVID-19. This clonotype has just a few counts. The CDR3 extends over 16 amino acids. Germline V gives CDR1 SGHRS, CDR2 YFSETQ. Losses at the gene ends were 8 bases for V and 2 bases for J; bases not matched to a gene: 7. TCRdb used MiXCR to reprocess the 5' RACE reads, holding one entry per CDR3 protein. The table includes 250,000 to 400,000 distinct CDR3 sequences, roughly an eighth detected once. Sequencing used PBMCs or a T cell subset sorted from them (not recorded which). The sequence derives from a man between 18 and 29 years old who had mild COVID-19 (a few samples of this study predate the infection). Cell type and time point are not known. The chain combines TRBV5-1 with TRBJ2-3; 14 bases are a match to TRBD2. The CDR3: CARNRLAGGTTDTQYF. Written as DNA, the CDR3 is TGCGCCAGAAACCGACTAGCGGGGGGGACCACAGATACGCAGTATTTT.